Below, 19 T cell receptor beta chains from the same sample are listed, as sequenced in a study of T cell changes during pregnancy in multiple sclerosis. The method was immunoSEQ multiplex PCR; TCRdb's version includes in-frame clones alone and lacks a portion of them. Of roughly 93,000 clones listed, roughly 92% are singletons. The input for sequencing was peripheral blood, taken after pregnancy. These receptors originate from a female donor with multiple sclerosis, enrolled in a pregnancy study.

This chain connects TRBV29-1 to TRBJ2-1; D is perhaps TRBD2 (5 bases). The CDR3 is 11 residues long. Trimming pared 6 bases from V and 9 bases from J, leaving 12 bases between. Germline CDR1 reads SQVTM; CDR2 reads ANQGSEA. CDR3 DNA sequence: TGCAGCGTCGGGCGGGTAGGTGAGCAGTTCTTC. As protein: CSVGRVGEQFF.

The CDR3 nucleotides are TGTGCCAGCAGTTTCCTCAGGGGCGAGCAGTACTTC. Encoded protein: CASSFLRGEQYF. This chain links TRBV6-5 with TRBJ2-7; perhaps TRBD1 as D (6 bases). Trimming shortened V by 4 bases and J by 6 bases, and 10 bases separated the two germline ends. This CDR3 is built from 12 residues. Per the germline V gene, CDR1 is MNHEY and CDR2 is SVGAGI.

The V and J genes are TRBV4-2 and TRBJ2-7; D might be TRBD2 (6 bases). CDR3 length: 15 amino acids. Germline V gene lookup returns CDR1 LGHNA and CDR2 YNFKEQ. V lost 4 bases and J lost 0, with 13 bases in between. CDR3 protein: CASSRVLASSYEQYF. CDR3 nucleotide sequence: TGTGCCAGCAGCCGGGTTCTAGCGAGCTCCTACGAGCAGTACTTC.

This clone was observed once. The gene calls are TRBV19 and TRBJ2-5; D remains ambiguous. The CDR3 runs to 13 residues. V gave up 2 bases and J gave up 1 base, with 5 bases separating them. Germline V gene sequence: CDR1 LNHDA, CDR2 SQIVND (reference sequence). CDR3 protein: CASSISFQETQYF. In DNA, the CDR3 is TGTGCCAGTAGTATATCCTTCCAAGAGACCCAGTACTTC.

The J gene is TRBJ2-3, the V gene TRBV5-6; D is unresolved. The CDR3 is 15 amino acids. Trimming took off 3 bases at V and 5 bases at J, with 16 bases between the two ends. CDR1 is SGHDT, CDR2 YYEEEE, per germline. The CDR3 nucleotides are TGTGCCAGCAGCTCGCCGGCCAGGATGGGAGATACGCAGTATTTT. Translation gives CASSSPARMGDTQYF.

The rearrangement uses TRBV11-2 and TRBJ1-4; D not certain. The CDR3 runs 16 residues. V shed 5 bases and J shed 3 bases, with 16 bases lying between them. Looked up from germline, CDR1 is SGHAT and CDR2 is FQNNGV. CDR3 nucleotide sequence: TGTGCCAGCAGCGCCATTAGACGGAGACCTAATGAAAAACTGTTTTTT. Protein: CASSAIRRRPNEKLFF.

This rearrangement joins TRBV7-8 to TRBJ1-2; D may be TRBD1 (6 bases). This CDR3 is 14 amino acids long. Looked up from germline, CDR1 is SGHVS and CDR2 is FQNEAQ. Trimming shortened V by 5 bases and J by 4 bases, and 14 bases separated the two germline ends. CDR3 protein: CASSPRDTAYGYTF. The CDR3 DNA sequence: TGTGCCAGCAGCCCAAGGGACACAGCCTATGGCTACACCTTC.

This chain uses TRBV18 with TRBJ2-7; tentatively, D is TRBD1 (5 bases). V was pared by 3 bases and J by 7 bases, with 22 bases between. In germline, CDR1 is KGHSH, CDR2 LQKENI. The CDR3 is 16 amino acids. The CDR3 loop is CASSPLLDTPLQEQYF. DNA of the CDR3: TGTGCCAGCTCACCCCTCCTGGACACCCCCCTCCAGGAGCAGTACTTC.

This clone has only a few counts. J is TRBJ2-5 and V is TRBV5-5; D gene unclear. There are 13 residues in the CDR3. In germline, CDR1 is SGHKS, CDR2 YYEKEE (reference sequence). V was shortened by 3 bases and J by 5 bases, with 11 bases between the two germline ends. CDR3 sequence reads: CASSSTVTETQYF. The CDR3 nucleotides are TGTGCCAGCAGCTCTACAGTTACGGAGACCCAGTACTTC.

This sequence joins TRBV6-1 and TRBJ1-3; the match to TRBD1 covers 8 bases. Per germline, CDR1 MNHNS and CDR2 SASEGT. V gave up 4 bases and J gave up 4 bases; unmatched junction bases: 9. This CDR3 is built from 16 residues. CDR3 sequence (DNA): TGTGCCAGCAGTGCCCGGACAGGGTTGTTAGGAAACACCATATATTTT. Translation gives CASSARTGLLGNTIYF.

The V gene is TRBV29-1, the J gene TRBJ1-2, with D uncertain. This CDR3 comprises 13 residues. Trimming removed 0 bases at V and 0 bases at J, with 5 bases between. CDR1 and CDR2 (germline): SQVTM, ANQGSEA. The CDR3 is CSVEDLTNYGYTF. In DNA, the CDR3 is TGCAGCGTTGAAGATCTAACTAACTATGGCTACACCTTC.

The chain carries TRBV19 and TRBJ1-1; D unresolved. The CDR3 runs 16 residues. Trimming pared 2 bases from V and 0 bases from J, leaving 13 bases between. Germline V gene lookup returns CDR1 LNHDA and CDR2 SQIVND (reference sequence). CDR3 DNA: TGTGCCAGTAGTATATTAGCGGGGAACGTGAACACTGAAGCTTTCTTT. It encodes CASSILAGNVNTEAFF.

This clone was seen once. The rearrangement joins TRBV6-1 to TRBJ2-3; 8 bases are a match to TRBD2. The ends lost 4 bases at V and 3 bases at J; junction bases unmatched: 3. Germline V CDR1 and CDR2: MNHNS, SASEGT. CDR3 length: 14 residues. The DNA for the CDR3 is TGTGCCAGCAGTGCGGGAGGGGGGACAGATACGCAGTATTTT. It codes for CASSAGGGTDTQYF.

V gene TRBV30 combines with J gene TRBJ1-1, with D unclear. Germline CDR1 is GTSNPN and CDR2 is SVGIG (reference sequence). Trimming shortened V by 0 bases and J by 4 bases, and 9 bases separated the two germline ends. The CDR3 is 13 amino acids. The CDR3 DNA reads TGTGCCTGGAGTGTACGGGGAAGCACTGAAGCTTTCTTT. Its protein is CAWSVRGSTEAFF.

To note about this clone: At one boundary the junction diverges from the germline segment, which might be a read error. This chain's CDR3 is CASSTRGINYGYTF. CDR3 nucleotide sequence: TGTGCCAGCAGTACTCGGGGAATTAACTATGGCTACACCTTC. The gene calls are TRBV19 and TRBJ1-2; unclear D gene. The CDR3 has 14 amino acids. CDR1 is LNHDA and CDR2 is SQIVND in the germline V gene (reference sequence).

The CDR3 sequence is CASSAPGQGYYGYTF. The DNA for the CDR3 is TGTGCCAGCAGTGCCCCGGGACAGGGGTACTATGGCTACACCTTC. The gene calls are TRBV2 and TRBJ1-2; 10 bases fit TRBD1. This CDR3 is built from 15 residues. Germline trimming cut 4 bases from V and 3 bases from J; bases unmatched to any gene: 5. From germline, CDR1 is SNHLY and CDR2 FYNNEI.

The V and J genes are TRBV4-3 and TRBJ2-7, with D unclear. Deletions cut 0 bases from V and 1 base from J, with 10 bases between. Germline V gives CDR1 LGHNA, CDR2 YSLEER. There are 15 residues in the CDR3. The CDR3 here is CASSQDSYRSYEQYF. CDR3 in DNA: TGCGCCAGCAGCCAAGATTCGTACAGATCCTACGAGCAGTACTTC.

The chain combines TRBV4-1 with TRBJ2-7; TRBD1 aligns across 10 bases. Germline V gives CDR1 MGHRA, CDR2 YSYEKL. This CDR3 has 19 amino acids. Losses at the gene ends were 3 bases for V and 5 bases for J; bases not matched to a gene: 19. DNA of the CDR3: TGCGCCAGCAGCCACGAGATAGGGACAGGGGTTTCCGCTCGGGACGAGCAGTACTTC. Translating it yields CASSHEIGTGVSARDEQYF.

CDR3 DNA sequence: TGCGCCAGCAGCTTGTTTACCGGGACAACTAGCACAGATACGCAGTATTTT. The encoded protein is CASSLFTGTTSTDTQYF. The chain combines TRBV5-1 with TRBJ2-3; tentative D call: TRBD1 (6 bases). Germline values: CDR1 SGHRS, CDR2 YFSETQ. Trimming removed 1 base at V and 0 bases at J, with 15 bases between. The CDR3 has 17 residues.